Each of the 10 T cell receptor beta chains below was sequenced from the same sample in a study of blood T cell repertoires in COVID-19. Only in-frame clones appear in the TCRdb table, and some are missing; sequencing was by immunoSEQ multiplex PCR. The table has about 270,000 clones, about 90% seen once; the top ten hold 1.9%. Sequences were obtained from PBMCs or T cells enriched from blood (not recorded which). The receptors were sampled from a woman aged 55-69 years who had recovered from COVID-19.

The chain joins TRBV10-1 to TRBJ2-2; the D gene is possibly TRBD1 (6 bases). Germline values: CDR1 WNHNN, CDR2 SYGVQD (reference sequence). V lost 4 bases and J lost 7, with 13 bases in between. The CDR3 is made up of 14 amino acids. The CDR3 sequence: CASSGMTGVGELFF. The CDR3 DNA sequence: TGCGCCAGCAGTGGGATGACAGGCGTCGGGGAGCTGTTTTTT.

About this clone: At the DNA level, this CDR3 is encoded by other sequences in the same sample as well. This chain uses TRBV28 with TRBJ1-2; D may be TRBD1 (5 bases). Between the trimmed V and J ends, which lost 5 bases and 3 bases, there was a span of 10 bases. The CDR3 is 13 residues long. CDR1 MDHEN and CDR2 SYDVKM come from the germline V gene. As DNA, the CDR3 is TGTGCCAGCAGTAGTGGGGGGGACTATGGCTACACCTTC. This gives the protein CASSSGGDYGYTF.

The V and J genes are TRBV5-1 and TRBJ2-7; TRBD1 agrees at 8 bases. V shed 6 bases, J shed 2 bases, and the junction held 4 bases outside the gene matches. The CDR3 loop spans 13 amino acids. Looked up from germline, CDR1 is SGHRS and CDR2 is YFSETQ. DNA of the CDR3: TGCGCCAGCACAGACAGGGGCCCCTACGAGCAGTACTTC. It translates to CASTDRGPYEQYF.

This chain connects TRBV7-3 to TRBJ2-6, with D unclear. V gave up 4 bases and J gave up 4 bases, with 14 bases separating them. The CDR3 runs to 16 residues. The V gene's germline CDR1 is SGHTA and CDR2 FQGTGA. The CDR3 sequence: CASSSPPGAGANVLTF. The CDR3 DNA reads as TGTGCCAGCAGCTCCCCCCCCGGAGCCGGGGCCAACGTCCTGACTTTC.

The J gene is TRBJ1-3, the V gene TRBV28; D call uncertain. This CDR3 has 14 residues. Per the germline V gene, CDR1 is MDHEN and CDR2 is SYDVKM. Trimming shortened V by 6 bases and J by 0 bases, and 9 bases separated the two germline ends. CDR3 sequence: CASRLRYSGNTIYF. The CDR3 DNA reads as TGTGCCAGCAGGCTTCGGTACTCTGGAAACACCATATATTTT.

This clone occurred once. The chain employs TRBV19 and TRBJ1-2, with no clear D. This CDR3 has 13 residues. Trimming removed 4 bases from V and 4 bases from J, with 10 bases in between. CDR1 is LNHDA, CDR2 SQIVND, per germline (reference sequence). The CDR3 DNA is TGTGCCAGTAGTAACGGTCCCGCCTATGGCTACACCTTC. Translation: CASSNGPAYGYTF.

The chain joins TRBV5-1 to TRBJ1-1, with D possibly being TRBD1 (6 bases). Germline V gene lookup returns CDR1 SGHRS and CDR2 YFSETQ. V lost 4 bases to trimming and J lost 5 bases, with 9 bases between them. This CDR3 has 12 amino acids. The DNA for the CDR3 is TGCGCCAGCAGCGAACAGGGAACTGAAGCTTTCTTT. It yields the protein CASSEQGTEAFF.

The chain recombines TRBV4-1 with TRBJ2-4, with a weak D call TRBD1 (5 bases). Germline-derived CDR1 and CDR2 are MGHRA and YSYEKL. Trimming removed 0 bases from V and 0 bases from J, with 15 bases in between. The CDR3 totals 18 residues. The CDR3 loop reads CASSQDNQGPLAKNIQYF. CDR3 sequence (DNA): TGCGCCAGCAGCCAAGATAACCAGGGTCCACTAGCCAAAAACATTCAGTACTTC.

The chain has TRBV28 and TRBJ1-2; no reliable D call. This CDR3 contains 12 residues. The V gene's germline CDR1 is MDHEN and CDR2 SYDVKM. Between the trimmed V and J ends, which lost 2 bases and 5 bases, there was a span of 6 bases. CDR3 loop: CASSLLSYGYTF. The CDR3 region has the DNA TGTGCCAGCAGTTTACTGTCTTATGGCTACACCTTC.

This chain connects TRBV11-2 to TRBJ2-1; 7 nucleotides agree with TRBD1. After removal of 4 bases from V and 0 bases from J, the junction contained 3 bases not matched to a gene. CDR1 SGHAT and CDR2 FQNNGV come from the germline V gene. The CDR3 is 15 amino acids. CDR3 sequence: CASSSGQPSYNEQFF. The CDR3 nucleotides are TGTGCCAGCAGCTCGGGACAGCCCTCCTACAATGAGCAGTTCTTC.